This T cell receptor (beta chain) was sequenced for a study of regulatory T cells in long-lasting Graves disease. The CDR3 is made up of 16 amino acids. Germline CDR1 SGHKS, CDR2 YYEKEE (reference sequence). Documented time point: newly diagnosed GD, antithyroid drugs for less than 3 months. The TCR library used RNA extracted from PBMCs. Through Arm-PCR of CDR3 regions and iRepertoire HTBI primers, TCR beta libraries were built. TCRdb recomputed calls from the multiplex PCR reads with MiXCR, one row per CDR3 protein. The table lists roughly 410,000 distinct CDR3 sequences, 15% of them singletons. Comment on this clonotype: A clone one base away is much larger, so this may be a read error.

The same sample was also studied in work on T cells in Graves' hyperthyroidism and ophthalmopathy.

The sequencing used peripheral blood mononuclear cells (PBMCs), collected at new diagnosis, from a patient treated with antithyroid drugs. V gene TRBV5-5 combines with J gene TRBJ2-2, with 7 bases that match TRBD2. The TCR sequence derives from a middle-aged woman with Graves disease. The CDR3 reads CASSLRSAGNTRELFF. The CDR3 DNA reads TGTGCCAGCAGCTTGAGATCAGCGGGGAACACCAGGGAGCTGTTTTTT.